These 15 T cell receptor beta chains were all obtained from the same sample, sequenced in a study of blood T cell repertoires in COVID-19. TCRdb keeps only in-frame clones here, not all; method: immunoSEQ multiplex PCR. The sample includes around 13,000 clones, around 90% of them seen just once. The material sequenced was peripheral blood. The receptors were sampled from a human donor in a cohort sampled during active COVID-19.

The rearrangement links TRBV12-5 to TRBJ2-5; no clear D gene. This CDR3 spans 9 amino acids. Trimming took off 9 bases at V and 5 bases at J, with 4 bases between the two ends. Looked up from germline, CDR1 is LGHNT and CDR2 is FRNRAP. The DNA of the CDR3 is TGTGCTAGCGGGGAGACCCAGTACTTC. Amino acids: CASGETQYF. The full variable domain, completed using reference TRBV12-5 and TRBJ2-5, is DARVTQTPRHKVTEMGQEVTMRCQPILGHNTVFWYRQTMMQGLELLAYFRNRAPLDDSGMPKDRFSAEMPDATLATLKIQPSEPRDSAVYFCASGETQYFGPGTRLLVL.

The J gene is TRBJ2-1, the V gene TRBV20-1; 7 bases line up with TRBD2. The junction had 11 bases not matched to a gene; V was cut back by 3 bases and J by 0 bases. The CDR3 extends over 17 amino acids. Looked up from germline, CDR1 is DFQATT and CDR2 is SNEGSKA (reference sequence). The CDR3 DNA reads TGCAGTGCTAGTGGTCTAGCGGACATAAGCTCCTACAATGAGCAGTTCTTC. Translated: CSASGLADISSYNEQFF.

V gene TRBV28 combines with J gene TRBJ1-2; TRBD1 aligns across 8 bases. Per germline, CDR1 MDHEN and CDR2 SYDVKM. The CDR3 covers 15 residues. J lost 1 base, V lost 10 bases, and 11 bases had no gene match. The CDR3 DNA follows: TGTGCCACAGGGGCAGGGGGCGAAATTAACTATGGCTACACCTTC. It yields the protein CATGAGGEINYGYTF.

The chain combines TRBV30 with TRBJ1-4; a weak D match, TRBD1 (6 bases). The ends were cut back, 3 bases at V and 8 bases at J, with 13 bases in the middle. Germline CDR1 reads GTSNPN; CDR2 reads SVGIG (reference sequence). CDR3 length: 13 residues. In nucleotides, the CDR3 is TGTGCCTGGAGGCCGGGACAAAACGAAAAACTGTTTTTT. Its translation is CAWRPGQNEKLFF.

This sequence joins TRBV30 and TRBJ2-7; 9 bases align to TRBD2. The CDR3 is 13 residues long. Trimming removed 3 bases from V and 4 bases from J; junction bases left unmatched: 4. CDR1 GTSNPN and CDR2 SVGIG come from the germline V gene (reference sequence). CDR3 DNA: TGTGCCTGGAGCCCTAGCGGGGAGTACGAGCAGTACTTC. This translates into CAWSPSGEYEQYF.

The DNA for the CDR3 is TGTGCCAGCAGCTTAGGAGGGGGGGACTATGGCTACACCTTC. Translating gives CASSLGGGDYGYTF. The chain employs TRBV13 and TRBJ1-2, with D possibly TRBD1 on 6 matching bases. Between the trimmed V and J ends, which lost 0 bases and 3 bases, there was a span of 8 bases. Germline-derived CDR1 and CDR2 are PRHDT and FYEKMQ (reference sequence). This CDR3 has 14 residues.

This clone is a singleton in its sample. At one of its ends the junction is not consistent with the germline gene, which may arise from a read error. This chain links TRBV4-3 with TRBJ2-2; TRBD1 might be the D (7 bases). Germline CDR1 is LGHNA and CDR2 is YSLEER. This CDR3 contains 11 residues. The chain's CDR3 is CASSSQGGLFF. CDR3 in DNA: TGCGCCAGCAGCTCCCAGGGGGGGCTGTTTTTT.

This chain joins TRBV7-3 and TRBJ2-3, with D perhaps matching TRBD2 (5 bases). Germline CDR1 is SGHTA and CDR2 is FQGTGA. The CDR3 runs to 15 residues. Trimming cost V 1 base and J 3 bases, with 11 bases left between them. The CDR3 sequence: CASSLNPSRTDTQYF. The CDR3 DNA reads as TGTGCCAGCAGCTTAAATCCTAGCCGGACAGATACGCAGTATTTT.

This chain uses TRBV24-1 with TRBJ2-7; 7 positions match TRBD1. The V gene end was trimmed by 2 bases and the J gene end by 2 bases; junction bases not matched to a gene: 8. Germline V gene sequence: CDR1 KGHDR, CDR2 SFDVKD. CDR3 size: 16 residues. CDR3 bases: TGTGCCACCAGTGATTCTCGACAGGGAAGAGCCTACGAGCAGTACTTC. Its translation: CATSDSRQGRAYEQYF.

A word on this clone: At one end, the junction sequence differs from germline, possibly due to a read error. The V call is TRBV13, the J call TRBJ2-5; 9 bases map to TRBD2. Germline assignment: CDR1 PRHDT and CDR2 FYEKMQ (reference sequence). The length of the CDR3 is 15 residues. Written as DNA, the CDR3 is TGTGCCAGCGCCTGGACTAGCGATTACCAAGGGACCCAGTACTTC. Encoded protein: CASAWTSDYQGTQYF. Supplemented by reference TRBV13 and TRBJ2-5, the full variable domain reads AAGVIQSPRHLIKEKRETATLKCYPIPRHDTVYWYQQGPGQDPQFLISFYEKMQSDKGSIPDRFSAQQFSDYHSELNMSSLELGDSALYFCASAWTSDYQGTQYFGPGTRLLVL.

This chain connects TRBV12-5 to TRBJ2-1, with D maybe TRBD2 (6 bases). Trimming took off 3 bases at V and 6 bases at J, with 18 bases between the two ends. The CDR3 extends over 16 amino acids. The germline V gene encodes CDR1 LGHNT and CDR2 FRNRAP. For the CDR3, the DNA is TGTGCTAGTGGTTTAGTCGTGGGGCGGGGAGGCAATGAGCAGTTCTTC. Translating gives CASGLVVGRGGNEQFF.

This clone was seen only once. This chain links TRBV11-2 with TRBJ2-2, with 7 bases identical to TRBD1. Trimming cost V 5 bases and J 5 bases; bases outside gene matches: 8. The CDR3 loop spans 15 amino acids. From germline, CDR1 is SGHAT and CDR2 FQNNGV. DNA of the CDR3: TGTGCCAGCAGCACGGGACAGATGGGTACCGGGGAGCTGTTTTTT. It yields the protein CASSTGQMGTGELFF.

This chain links TRBV7-6 with TRBJ2-6; D unclear. V lost 4 bases, J lost 0 bases, and 4 bases lay in between. Germline assignment: CDR1 SGHVS and CDR2 FNYEAQ. This CDR3 is 14 amino acids long. The CDR3 loop is CASSSNSGANVLTF. DNA of the CDR3: TGTGCCAGCAGCTCAAACTCTGGGGCCAACGTCCTGACTTTC.

The chain combines TRBV6-6 with TRBJ2-5; D gene uncertain. The end of the DNA fits TRBJ2-7 better, so the J call may be wrong. CDR1 is MNHNY and CDR2 is SVGAGI in the germline V gene (reference sequence). The CDR3 is made up of 13 amino acids. The CDR3 coding sequence is TGTGCCAGCAGTTACCCCGAATTCTACGAGCAGTACTTC. Translating it yields CASSYPEFYEQYF.

This chain links TRBV5-1 with TRBJ2-3; TRBD1 is a possible D gene (5 bases). Germline V CDR1 and CDR2: SGHRS, YFSETQ. The CDR3 loop spans 14 amino acids. V was shortened by 3 bases and J by 3 bases, with 11 bases between the two germline ends. DNA for the CDR3: TGCGCCAGCAGCTCCAGGGTAGGGACAGATACGCAGTATTTT. Encoded protein: CASSSRVGTDTQYF. Combining the CDR3 with reference TRBV5-1 and TRBJ2-3 gives the whole variable domain KAGVTQTPRYLIKTRGQQVTLSCSPISGHRSVSWYQQTPGQGLQFLFEYFSETQRNKGNFPGRFSGRQFSNSRSEMNVSTLELGDSALYLCASSSRVGTDTQYFGPGTRLTVL.